This T cell receptor beta chain was found in a study of graft-versus-host responses after intestinal transplantation. At the level of the study: Multivisceral, liver-intestinal, or isolated intestinal grafts went to recipients. The study, taken as a whole, reports: Early declines in HvG clones that occurred post-transplant were associated with peak circulating GvH clone levels. Allograft graft-versus-host to host-versus-graft clonal ratios ran high in patients with graft-donor T cell macrochimerism. GvH clonotypes were identified within recipient marrow, with a subset emerging first in ileum or blood.

Measured with immunoSEQ multiplex PCR; TCRdb has only the in-frame clones, and not every one. The repertoire holds approximately 58,000 clones, around nine tenths seen once, with 2.5% to 3% in the top ten. This CDR3 spans 16 amino acids. V gave up 6 bases and J gave up 0 bases, with 18 bases separating them. The germline V gene has CDR1 SNHLY and CDR2 FYNNEI. Of note for this clone: What it recognizes is unknown.

The material sequenced was PBMCs, taken around 120 days after intestinal transplantation. The clonotype comes from a human patient who received an intestinal transplant, so some T cells may come from the graft donor. The V call is TRBV2, the J call TRBJ2-7; D gene ambiguous. This CDR3 reads CASSFVVSWNSYEQYF. The CDR3 coding sequence is TGTGCCAGCAGCTTCGTAGTGAGTTGGAACTCCTACGAGCAGTACTTC. Variable domain in full (rest from reference TRBV2 and TRBJ2-7): EPEVTQTPSHQVTQMGQEVILRCVPISNHLYFYWYRQILGQKVEFLVSFYNNEISEKSEIFDDQFSVERPDGSNFTLKIRSTKLEDSAMYFCASSFVVSWNSYEQYFGPGTRLTVT.